The entry below gives a single T cell receptor beta chain sequence along with its context. Original handling: Estimates of nucleated cell counts were drawn from the amplification of reference gene primers. Assay used: immunoSEQ multiplex PCR; TCRdb lists only in-frame clones, some missing. V and J calls and clone size are given by that table; D and trimming were obtained from the DNA. The sample has roughly 78,000 clones, approximately 82% seen once. The CDR3 is made up of 15 amino acids. The J segment lost 2 bases and the V segment lost 2 bases, leaving 2 bases of the junction unmatched. Germline CDR1 reads LNHDA; CDR2 reads SQIVND (reference sequence). This specimen belongs to a study of blood T cell repertoires in COVID-19. Study information: The study drew acute and convalescent COVID-19 samples from the United States, Italy and Spain. Sample material is recorded as cDNA or gDNA derived from T cells, B-cell-depleted T cells, or PBMCs.

The sample comprised peripheral blood. The source of this sequence is a woman of 80 years or more with acute or convalescent COVID-19. The chain has TRBV19 and TRBJ2-2, with 7 bases aligning to TRBD2. CDR3 bases: TGTGCCAGTAGTATAAGCGGGGTTAACACCGGGGAGCTGTTTTTT. Protein product: CASSISGVNTGELFF. The full variable domain, its missing parts supplied by reference TRBV19 and TRBJ2-2, is DGGITQSPKYLFRKEGQNVTLSCEQNLNHDAMYWYRQDPGQGLRLIYYSQIVNDFQKGDIAEGYSVSREKKESFPLTVTSAQKNPTAFYLCASSISGVNTGELFFGEGSRLTVL.